This entry features one T cell receptor (beta chain) sequence. The specificity of this receptor is unknown. The record has no base qualities; no much larger clone is one base away. For the CD8 naive samples, CD45RO-negative cells were positively selected for CCR7, yielding a CD45RA+CCR7+ population from which TemRA cells were excluded. The donors were healthy, HIV-negative adults with no recently reported acute infections or vaccinations. Every donor was a Caucasian adult residing in Nashville, Tennessee, USA. After blood collection by leukapheresis, PBMCs were isolated using Ficoll-Histopaque density gradient centrifugation and then cryopreserved in the vapor phase of liquid nitrogen. Analytical flow cytometry was used to check the purity and quantity of each magnetically sorted T cell population. Genomic DNA was isolated from every sorted fraction and measured by UV absorbance on a Nanodrop 2000c.

The sample belongs to a study of shared clonotypes between healthy human individuals (TCRdb year 2020). Regarding the complete study: The cohort comprised a couple of women and a few men aged 18 to 49 years. For each donor, CD4 naive and CD4 memory were each given three plates, CD8 naive was given two plates, and CD8 memory was given one plate. The study deeply sequenced blood TCR repertoires of roughly five healthy adults to estimate repertoire size and the extent of clonotype sharing between individuals. To increase sequencing depth and limit assay-specific biases, TCR repertoire library preparation and sequencing were carried out by different laboratories using diverse techniques. Leukapheresis yielded between about 0.9 and 10 billion PBMCs per donor. What the study reported, not specific to this receptor: Estimated clonotype richness was generally larger for naive than for memory subsets. Higher generation probabilities were observed for clonotypes shared by all four sorted-subset donors than for non-shared clonotypes. Only blood was sampled, and tissue TCR repertoires likely differ from those in blood. Based on pairwise subsampling, the degree of clonotype sharing among donors was expected to be affected by sequencing depth. Even with the large sequencing depth, rarefaction of the sorted-subset datasets indicated that sequencing was incomplete. Across a handful of donors, 4.5% to 6.5% of naive CD4, roughly 3.8% of naive CD8, 2.3% of memory CD4, and approximately 0.4% of memory CD8 clonotypes were shared. The genetic and exposure-history diversity represented was limited by the small number of donors.

CDR1 and CDR2, looked up from the germline V gene (reference sequence), are GTSNPN and SVGIG. Trimming takes 1 base from V and 9 bases from J, and the germline ends sit 7 bases apart. From the cysteine up to the phenylalanine, the CDR3 has a length of 12 residues. The sequence is cut down to CDR3 DNA, 36 bases in frame from base 1. Using the deep immunoSEQ assay, multiplex PCR amplified TCR CDR3 regions from genomic DNA. Extracted genomic DNA from each cell subset was distributed evenly across all wells of several immunoSEQ 96-well plates, and each plate was treated as a replicate. For sorted subsets, each replicate PCR was loaded with around 220 ng genomic DNA, equivalent to approximately 27,000 T cell genomes. The purified libraries were quantified using a Qubit 3.0 fluorometer, sized with a Bioanalyzer 2100, and then quantified again using the KAPA Library Quantification kit. A separate single-read 150-cycle Illumina NextSeq 550 flow cell was used to sequence each immunoSEQ 96-well plate. The study's own analysis went as follows. The immunoSEQ output contained only junctional sequences without quality scores, so filtering could not match that applied to full-length reads. To assign V/J genes and CDR3, sequences were annotated against IMGT germline references using PyIR, a Python wrapper for IgBLAST v1.9. Any read was removed if the V/J assignment was weak (E-value above 1e-6), the CDR3 was missing, or the read contained stop codons, out-of-frame junctions, or ambiguous translated residues. V3J clonotypes were defined as sequences sharing an identical inferred V gene, J gene, and CDR3 amino acid sequence. Percentage overlap between repertoires was computed as shared unique clonotypes divided by the size of the smaller repertoire. Repertoire richness was assessed with RTK rarefaction, the Chao1 estimator, and Recon v2.1 estimates of unobserved clonotypes. Generation probabilities for all TCRbeta clonotypes obtained by the gDNA method from a handful of donors were computed using OLGA. TCRdb took this table from immuneACCESS and kept in-frame rearrangements with V and J called. Such tables lack part of the clones; where checked against another copy, unresolved V genes explain under half of the gap, and the rest is unexplained. The V and J calls and clone size were taken over from that table, and D and trimming were inferred from the DNA. This sample lists some 2,000,000 clones; roughly 94% were detected once. The ten biggest clones cover 0.9% to 1.3% of the sample.

The sequence is built from TRBV30 and TRBJ1-6, with TRBD1 tentatively as D gene (6 bases match). Sequences were obtained from naive CD8+ T cells sorted from blood. The sample's cell subset or site label, decoded: CD45RA+CCR7+. This clonotype was sampled from a man between 18 and 35 years old in good health. The base sequence is TGTGCCTGGAGTGAGGGGGTTTCACCCCTCCACTTT. Translated, this gives CAWSEGVSPLHF. Extended through the reference TRBV30 and TRBJ1-6 proteins, this CDR3 yields the full variable domain: SQTIHQWPATLVQPVGSPLSLECTVEGTSNPNLYWYRQAAGRGLQLLFYSVGIGQISSEVPQNLSASRPQDRQFILSSKKLLLSDSGFYLCAWSEGVSPLHFGNGTRLTVT.